The 20 T cell receptor beta chains presented below share a single source sample, sequenced in a study of CD8 T cells in ankylosing spondylitis (dated by TCRdb to the late 2010s). Libraries came from 5' RACE. Sequencing was carried out with an Illumina HiSeq 2500. Starting from the raw public reads, TCRdb applied fastp trimming at Q25, assembled clones with MiXCR and retained in-frame beta chains. All rows with the same CDR3 protein become a single entry with the most common DNA and genes. In all, the sample holds about 240,000 distinct CDR3 sequences, and 8.6% of those were seen once. The top ten clonotypes cover 6.8% of the sample. Sample: blood, either unsorted or a sorted T cell fraction (not recorded which). These receptors originate from a male donor with ankylosing spondylitis or in good health (not recorded which).

At least ten counts were recorded for this clonotype. V gene TRBV7-9 combines with J gene TRBJ1-1, with TRBD1 as a possible D gene (5 bases). Germline assignment: CDR1 SEHNR and CDR2 FQNEAQ (reference sequence). CDR3 length: 15 residues. V was trimmed by 6 bases and J by 1 base, leaving 15 bases between them. CDR3: CASRIAGQPNTEAFF. DNA for the CDR3: TGTGCCAGCAGGATAGCGGGGCAGCCGAACACTGAAGCTTTCTTT. Based on the CDR3 plus reference TRBV7-9 and TRBJ1-1, the full variable domain is DTGVSQNPRHKITKRGQNVTFRCDPISEHNRLYWYRQTLGQGPEFLTYFQNEAQLEKSRLLSDRFSAERPKGSFSTLEIQRTEQGDSAMYLCASRIAGQPNTEAFFGQGTRLTVV.

This clonotype has a handful of counts. The rearrangement uses TRBV4-1 and TRBJ2-7, with 7 bases matching TRBD1. CDR1 MGHRA and CDR2 YSYEKL come from the germline V gene. V gave up 1 base and J gave up 3 bases; unmatched junction bases: 6. The CDR3 is made up of 15 amino acids. Here the CDR3 reads CASSQVGTVHYEQYF. CDR3 coding DNA: TGCGCCAGCAGCCAAGTCGGGACAGTACACTACGAGCAGTACTTC.

This clonotype appeared many times. The chain joins TRBV5-1 to TRBJ1-2; D gene ambiguous. The germline V gene has CDR1 SGHRS and CDR2 YFSETQ. The CDR3 has 16 amino acids. Trimming shortened V by 0 bases and J by 2 bases, and 14 bases separated the two germline ends. The CDR3 protein is CASSLGYPGANYGYTF. The CDR3 DNA reads as TGCGCCAGCAGCTTGGGATATCCGGGAGCAAACTATGGCTACACCTTC.

This clonotype was counted at least ten times. The chain links TRBV6-1 to TRBJ2-1, with 13 nucleotides matching TRBD2. Germline CDR1 and CDR2: MNHNS and SASEGT. This CDR3 region has 16 residues. With V trimmed by 6 bases and J by 7 bases, 9 bases remained unmatched. CDR3 amino acids: CASRGTSGVPGNEQFF. CDR3 in DNA: TGTGCCAGCAGAGGGACTAGCGGGGTTCCGGGGAATGAGCAGTTCTTC.

In its sample, this clonotype was seen many times. The rearrangement uses TRBV10-3 and TRBJ2-3, with 14 positions matching TRBD2. Looked up from germline, CDR1 is ENHRY and CDR2 is SYGVKD. V was clipped by 10 bases and J by 7 bases; unmatched bases: 13. The CDR3 extends over 16 amino acids. The CDR3 coding sequence is TGTGCCACTACGGCGGGACTAGCGGGGGCCGGGAATACGCAGTATTTT. Translating gives CATTAGLAGAGNTQYF.

This clonotype was seen a handful of times. This chain joins TRBV7-2 and TRBJ2-2; the match to TRBD2 covers 8 bases. The CDR3 spans 16 residues. Germline V CDR1 and CDR2: SGHTA, FQGNSA. V shed 5 bases, J shed 5 bases, and the junction held 10 bases outside the gene matches. Here the CDR3 reads CASSPGPSGSTGELFF. CDR3 in DNA: TGTGCCAGCAGCCCAGGTCCTAGCGGGTCAACCGGGGAGCTGTTTTTT.

This clonotype was observed at least ten times. The V and J genes are TRBV27 and TRBJ2-7, with a weak D call TRBD2 (6 bases). Germline CDR1 reads MNHEY; CDR2 reads SMNVEV (reference sequence). CDR3 length: 14 amino acids. Trimming removed 5 bases from V and 3 bases from J, with 14 bases in between. The CDR3 nucleotides read TGTGCCAGCAGTAGATATCTAGCGCTCTACGAGCAGTACTTC. It yields the protein CASSRYLALYEQYF.

This clonotype came up many times. The V gene is TRBV3-1, the J gene TRBJ1-1; D may be TRBD1 (5 bases). Germline V gene lookup returns CDR1 LGHDT and CDR2 YNNKEL (reference sequence). With 2 bases removed from V and 5 bases from J, the gap between germline ends came to 6 bases. This CDR3 is 12 amino acids long. CDR3 sequence: CASSQQGTEAFF. As DNA, the CDR3 is TGTGCCAGCAGCCAACAGGGAACTGAAGCTTTCTTT.

This clonotype was seen repeatedly, ten times or more. This sequence joins TRBV30 and TRBJ2-1; TRBD2 agrees at 7 bases. Germline assignment: CDR1 GTSNPN and CDR2 SVGIG (reference sequence). The V gene end was trimmed by 3 bases and the J gene end by 7 bases; junction bases not matched to a gene: 9. This CDR3 is built from 14 residues. The CDR3 sequence: CAWRSGGESNEQFF. CDR3 coding DNA: TGTGCCTGGAGGAGTGGGGGGGAAAGTAATGAGCAGTTCTTC.

This clonotype was counted many times. The rearrangement links TRBV20-1 to TRBJ2-1, with D maybe TRBD2 (5 bases). This CDR3 is built from 16 residues. The V end was cut by 0 bases, the J end by 0 bases, with 12 bases between. Germline CDR1 is DFQATT and CDR2 is SNEGSKA (reference sequence). The CDR3: CSAREASSSSYNEQFF. CDR3 in DNA: TGCAGTGCTAGAGAAGCTAGCTCAAGCTCCTACAATGAGCAGTTCTTC.

This clonotype was recorded at least ten times. The rearrangement uses TRBV10-3 and TRBJ2-1; tentative D call: TRBD2 (6 bases). Germline CDR1 is ENHRY and CDR2 is SYGVKD. The CDR3 loop spans 10 amino acids. With 9 bases removed from V and 7 bases from J, the gap between germline ends came to 7 bases. CDR3 residues: CAMGGNEQFF. In DNA, the CDR3 is TGTGCCATGGGGGGTAATGAGCAGTTCTTC.

This clonotype was picked up many times. This chain joins TRBV29-1 and TRBJ2-1, with 8 bases identical to TRBD2. The germline CDR1 and CDR2 sequences are SQVTM and ANQGSEA. The CDR3 covers 14 residues. V gave up 2 bases and J gave up 7 bases; unmatched junction bases: 7. CDR3 in amino acids: CSVELLAGSNEQFF. The DNA of the CDR3 is TGCAGCGTTGAACTCTTAGCGGGATCAAATGAGCAGTTCTTC.

The table lists this clonotype with many counts. The chain combines TRBV18 with TRBJ1-2, with D maybe TRBD1 (5 bases). The V and J ends lost 0 bases and 0 bases respectively, with 14 bases between them. The CDR3 has 17 residues. The germline gives CDR1 KGHSH, CDR2 LQKENI. This CDR3 reads CASSPPLEQAANYGYTF. CDR3 DNA: TGTGCCAGCTCACCACCGTTGGAACAGGCAGCTAACTATGGCTACACCTTC.

This clonotype was observed many times. Given a much more abundant clone one base away, this may be a read error. The CDR3 does not close with the conserved phenylalanine or tryptophan, likely indicating a read error. J is TRBJ1-1 and V is TRBV29-1; TRBD1 matches 8 bases. CDR1 and CDR2 from the germline V gene are SQVTM and ANQGSEA. The CDR3 is 14 residues long. V lost 0 bases and J lost 4; bases outside the gene matches: 4. CDR3 bases: TGCAGCGTTGAAGACTCCACAGGGGGCACTGAAGCTTTCCTT. Translated, it gives CSVEDSTGGTEAFL.

This clonotype occurred many times. The chain couples TRBV4-3 to TRBJ1-1, with D tentatively TRBD1 (5 bases). The germline V and J ends were trimmed by 0 bases and 0 bases, with 11 bases remaining between them. Germline V gene sequence: CDR1 LGHNA, CDR2 YSLEER. The CDR3 is made up of 16 amino acids. The chain's CDR3 is CASSQDWGFMNTEAFF. The CDR3 coding sequence is TGCGCCAGCAGCCAAGATTGGGGGTTCATGAACACTGAAGCTTTCTTT.

This clonotype has at least ten counts. The chain joins TRBV20-1 to TRBJ1-5; no definite D call. Germline CDR1 DFQATT, CDR2 SNEGSKA (reference sequence). This CDR3 is 12 amino acids long. Between the trimmed V and J ends, which lost 6 bases and 1 base, there was a span of 7 bases. The CDR3 DNA reads as TGCAGTGCAATATACAGCAATCAGCCCCAGCATTTT. Translated: CSAIYSNQPQHF.

This clonotype occurred many times. The chain uses TRBV29-1 and TRBJ1-2; TRBD1 might be the D (5 bases). Germline assignment: CDR1 SQVTM and CDR2 ANQGSEA. The CDR3 extends over 12 amino acids. Trimming removed 7 bases from V and 3 bases from J, with 12 bases in between. CDR3 amino acids: CSALTGDYGYTF. The DNA of the CDR3 is TGCAGCGCTCTTACAGGAGACTATGGCTACACCTTC.

In this sample, this clonotype turned up many times. This chain links TRBV7-2 with TRBJ2-1, with 9 bases fitting TRBD1. Per the germline V gene, CDR1 is SGHTA and CDR2 is FQGNSA. After removal of 5 bases from V and 0 bases from J, the junction contained 2 bases not matched to a gene. The CDR3 length is 15 residues. The CDR3 spells CASSPDRGSYNEQFF. DNA of the CDR3: TGTGCCAGCAGCCCGGACAGGGGCTCCTACAATGAGCAGTTCTTC. Drawing the rest from reference TRBV7-2 and TRBJ2-1, the complete variable domain is GAGVSQSPSNKVTEKGKDVELRCDPISGHTALYWYRQSLGQGLEFLIYFQGNSAPDKSGLPSDRFSAERTGGSVSTLTIQRTQQEDSAVYLCASSPDRGSYNEQFFGPGTRLTVL.

Ten or more counts support this clonotype. The gene calls are TRBV18 and TRBJ2-5, with D hard to call. The CDR3 sequence is 11 residues long. Trimming took 1 base from V and 5 from J, leaving 2 bases between them. CDR1 is KGHSH and CDR2 is LQKENI in the germline V gene. CDR3 residues: CASSPRETQYF. The DNA for the CDR3 is TGTGCCAGCTCACCACGGGAGACCCAGTACTTC. The full variable domain, its missing parts supplied by reference TRBV18 and TRBJ2-5, is NAGVMQNPRHLVRRRGQEARLRCSPMKGHSHVYWYRQLPEEGLKFMVYLQKENIIDESGMPKERFSAEFPKEGPSILRIQQVVRGDSAAYFCASSPRETQYFGPGTRLLVL.

This clonotype has at least ten counts. The CDR3 nucleotides are TGTGCCAGCAGCTTATACCCAGGGAGCACAGATACGCAGTATTTT. Its translation: CASSLYPGSTDTQYF. The genes are TRBV7-2 and TRBJ2-3, with a possible D match to TRBD1 (5 bases). The CDR3 contains 15 residues. Trimming cost V 2 bases and J 0 bases, with 9 bases left between them. The germline V gene has CDR1 SGHTA and CDR2 FQGNSA. Using reference TRBV7-2 and TRBJ2-3 for the parts outside the CDR3, the full variable domain is GAGVSQSPSNKVTEKGKDVELRCDPISGHTALYWYRQSLGQGLEFLIYFQGNSAPDKSGLPSDRFSAERTGGSVSTLTIQRTQQEDSAVYLCASSLYPGSTDTQYFGPGTRLTVL.